These 24 T cell receptor beta chains share one sample of origin, sequenced in a study of molecular identifiers for immune sequencing clone quantification. In TCRdb, the PCR reads were re-called with MiXCR into one record per CDR3 protein. The table shows some 96,000 distinct CDR3 sequences, with approximately 25% occurring only once. Material: naive CD8+ T cells from blood, with Jurkat cell RNA spiked in. Subset specified: FACS-sorted CD8+CD4-CCR7+CD45RA+ naive T cells. The origin of the receptors is a human donor in good health. Some libraries in this study had Jurkat cell RNA spiked in.

This clonotype was recorded at least ten times. The chain links TRBV4-1 to TRBJ2-1, with D possibly TRBD1 on 5 matching bases. The germline CDR1 and CDR2 sequences are MGHRA and YSYEKL. The CDR3 contains 12 residues. V was trimmed by 2 bases and J by 8 bases, leaving 7 bases between them. Here the CDR3 reads CASSQIRDEQFF. CDR3 nucleotides: TGCGCCAGCAGCCAAATCAGGGATGAGCAGTTCTTC.

The V call is TRBV29-1, the J call TRBJ2-1; no clear D. The CDR3 length is 10 residues. V lost 7 bases and J lost 8, with 9 bases in between. Germline V lookup: CDR1 SQVTM, CDR2 ANQGSEA. CDR3 nucleotide sequence: TGCAGCGACTACAGCGATGAGCAGTTCTTC. This sequence encodes CSDYSDEQFF.

For this clonotype: At one end the junction does not follow the germline gene, possibly because of a read error. The rearrangement links TRBV6-2 or TRBV6-3 to TRBJ2-1; 9 bases agree with TRBD1. There are 16 residues in the CDR3. Germline CDR1 is MNHEY and CDR2 is SVGEGT. CDR3 amino acids: CACSYSTGGPYNEQFF. The CDR3 DNA follows: TGTGCCTGCAGTTACTCGACAGGGGGACCCTACAATGAGCAGTTCTTC.

This clonotype has only a few counts. Possible read error: a much larger clone is one base away. V is TRBV7-6 and J is TRBJ1-1, with D tentatively TRBD1 (5 bases). The CDR3 runs to 16 residues. Germline V gene sequence: CDR1 SGHVS, CDR2 FNYEAQ. CDR3 amino acids: CASCLRIGEAGTEAFF. The CDR3 coding sequence is TGTGCCAGCTGCTTACGTATAGGGGAAGCCGGGACTGAAGCTTTCTTT.

This clonotype was observed many times. The CDR3 here is CASSLASEQYF. CDR3 nucleotide sequence: TGTGCCAGCAGCTTAGCTTCCGAGCAGTACTTC. This rearrangement joins TRBV11-2 to TRBJ2-7; unclear D gene. CDR3 length: 11 amino acids. V lost 1 base to trimming and J lost 6 bases, with 4 bases between them. The germline gives CDR1 SGHAT, CDR2 FQNNGV.

This clonotype was found many times. J is TRBJ2-1 and V is TRBV4-1; D is perhaps TRBD2 (5 bases). CDR3 length: 14 residues. V was clipped by 1 base and J by 8 bases, with 12 bases between them. Germline CDR1 and CDR2: MGHRA and YSYEKL. Here the CDR3 DNA reads TGCGCCAGCAGCCAAGTAGCGCCCGGGGATGAGCAGTTCTTC. Protein product: CASSQVAPGDEQFF.

As to this clonotype: This may be a read error: a much more frequent sequence differs by one nucleotide. The conserved final phenylalanine or tryptophan is absent from the CDR3, which likely points to a read error. The chain recombines TRBV6-2 or TRBV6-3 with TRBJ1-5, with D unclear. The germline CDR1 and CDR2 sequences are MNHEY and SVGEGT. V was cut by 2 bases and J by 6 bases, with 29 bases left in between. CDR3 length: 20 residues. For the CDR3, the DNA is TGTGCCAGCAGTTACCAACATACGAGCCCGGACTCTCGGCGCAGTCAGCCCCAGCATTCT. This sequence encodes CASSYQHTSPDSRRSQPQHS.

This clonotype came up many times. The rearrangement links TRBV5-5 to TRBJ2-7; a possible D gene is TRBD2 (6 bases). This CDR3 is 14 amino acids long. Germline CDR1 is SGHKS and CDR2 is YYEKEE (reference sequence). Trimming took 4 bases from V and 2 from J, leaving 13 bases between them. The CDR3 here is CASSVGLYTYEQYF. The CDR3 nucleotides are TGTGCCAGCAGCGTGGGACTCTACACCTACGAGCAGTACTTC.

The table lists this clonotype with many counts. This chain joins TRBV4-3 and TRBJ2-5, with D possibly matching TRBD2 (5 bases). CDR3 length equals 15 residues. Trimming took 0 bases from V and 4 from J, leaving 12 bases between them. The germline V gene has CDR1 LGHNA and CDR2 YSLEER. This chain's CDR3 is CASSQDLSAGETQYF. The CDR3 DNA reads TGCGCCAGCAGCCAAGATCTTAGCGCTGGAGAGACCCAGTACTTC.

This clonotype was recorded many times. This CDR3 reads CASSLSGRGEGQPQHF. CDR3 bases: TGTGCCAGCAGTTTGAGCGGCAGGGGAGAGGGCCAGCCCCAGCATTTT. This chain uses TRBV12-3 or TRBV12-4 with TRBJ1-5; a weak D match, TRBD1 (6 bases). The V gene lost 3 bases and the J gene lost 7 bases, with 19 bases spanning the gap. The CDR3 sequence is 16 residues long.

This clonotype was seen ten or more times. The V call is TRBV13, the J call TRBJ1-1, with D perhaps TRBD1 (6 bases). The CDR3 is 14 amino acids. The V gene lost 4 bases and the J gene lost 0 bases, with 9 bases spanning the gap. The germline CDR1 and CDR2 sequences are PRHDT and FYEKMQ (reference sequence). CDR3 loop: CASSSTGLNTEAFF. The CDR3 nucleotides are TGTGCCAGCAGCTCGACAGGACTGAACACTGAAGCTTTCTTT.

The rearrangement links TRBV29-1 to TRBJ2-7, with a weak D call TRBD1 (6 bases). The V gene lost 7 bases and the J gene lost 7 bases, with 14 bases spanning the gap. This CDR3 has 11 residues. CDR1 and CDR2 from the germline V gene are SQVTM and ANQGSEA. CDR3 sequence (DNA): TGCAGCGGGACAGACTCGGGGGAGCAGTACTTC. It is translated as CSGTDSGEQYF.

This clonotype was recorded many times. The chain uses TRBV2 and TRBJ2-5; 8 bases are a match to TRBD2. Germline V gene sequence: CDR1 SNHLY, CDR2 FYNNEI. The CDR3 extends over 14 amino acids. V trimming: 10 bases; J trimming: 5 bases; junction bases outside the gene matches: 12. CDR3 loop: CATQRLVAGETQYF. The CDR3 nucleotides read TGTGCCACCCAGAGACTAGTAGCGGGGGAGACCCAGTACTTC.

The genes are TRBV4-3 and TRBJ2-1, with 8 nucleotides matching TRBD2. The trim removed 2 bases at V and 2 bases at J, leaving 14 bases unmatched. Germline V gives CDR1 LGHNA, CDR2 YSLEER. The CDR3 has 19 residues. The CDR3, as DNA: TGCGCCAGCAGCCAACCAGGGCCGGGAGGGCCCAGGCCCTACAATGAGCAGTTCTTC. It encodes CASSQPGPGGPRPYNEQFF.

This clonotype showed up many times. This chain connects TRBV20-1 to TRBJ2-7, with D perhaps being TRBD1 or TRBD2 (6 bases each). This CDR3 has 14 amino acids. Trimming cost V 0 bases and J 2 bases, with 11 bases left between them. CDR1 and CDR2 (germline): DFQATT, SNEGSKA (reference sequence). This chain's CDR3 is CSARDRGAPYEQYF. The CDR3 DNA reads as TGCAGTGCTAGAGATAGGGGGGCCCCCTACGAGCAGTACTTC.

This clonotype showed up just a few times. The V gene is TRBV24-1, the J gene TRBJ2-7; TRBD1 might be the D (6 bases). Germline CDR1 and CDR2: KGHDR and SFDVKD. Trimming left V 1 base short and J 6 bases short, with 9 bases between. This CDR3 is built from 13 residues. CDR3 protein: CATSDFNRAEQYF. CDR3 coding DNA: TGTGCCACCAGTGATTTCAACAGGGCCGAGCAGTACTTC.

The CDR3 here is CASSLLAVEGYNEQFF. The CDR3 DNA sequence: TGTGCCAGCAGTCTATTAGCGGTGGAGGGTTACAATGAGCAGTTCTTC. The V gene is TRBV27, the J gene TRBJ2-1; weak D call: TRBD2 (6 bases). The CDR3 runs 16 residues. Per the germline V gene, CDR1 is MNHEY and CDR2 is SMNVEV (reference sequence). Trimming pared 5 bases from V and 4 bases from J, leaving 18 bases between.

At least ten counts were recorded for this clonotype. This rearrangement joins TRBV6-2 or TRBV6-3 to TRBJ2-4, with 13 nucleotides matching TRBD2. V trimming: 0 bases; J trimming: 12 bases; junction bases outside the gene matches: 2. The CDR3 runs 14 residues. Germline assignment: CDR1 MNHEY and CDR2 SVGEGT. Written as DNA, the CDR3 is TGTGCCAGCAGTTACTCTGGACTAGCGGGGGCTCAGTACTTC. This translates into CASSYSGLAGAQYF.

V gene TRBV4-1 combines with J gene TRBJ1-1, with no clear D. Germline CDR1 reads MGHRA; CDR2 reads YSYEKL. Trimming took off 1 base at V and 0 bases at J, with 9 bases between the two ends. The CDR3 length is 15 residues. This chain's CDR3 is CASSQAQLMNTEAFF. The CDR3 region has the DNA TGCGCCAGCAGCCAAGCACAGTTGATGAACACTGAAGCTTTCTTT.

V and J are TRBV14 and TRBJ2-1; 8 bases match TRBD2. V shed 1 base and J 3 bases; nucleotides not matched to a gene: 5. CDR3 length: 16 residues. The germline CDR1 and CDR2 sequences are SGHDN and FVKESK. In DNA, the CDR3 is TGTGCCAGCAGCCAAGGGTGGCTAGCGGGCTACAATGAGCAGTTCTTC. It codes for CASSQGWLAGYNEQFF. Based on the CDR3 plus reference TRBV14 and TRBJ2-1, the full variable domain is EAGVTQFPSHSVIEKGQTVTLRCDPISGHDNLYWYRRVMGKEIKFLLHFVKESKQDESGMPNNRFLAERTGGTYSTLKVQPAELEDSGVYFCASSQGWLAGYNEQFFGPGTRLTVL.

There are many counts of this clonotype. The rearrangement uses TRBV4-3 and TRBJ2-7; perhaps TRBD2 as D (5 bases). This CDR3 has 15 residues. Germline CDR1 reads LGHNA; CDR2 reads YSLEER. The ends were cut back, 0 bases at V and 3 bases at J, with 12 bases in the middle. The CDR3 protein is CASSQDQHGVYEQYF. The CDR3 bases are TGCGCCAGCAGCCAAGATCAACACGGGGTCTACGAGCAGTACTTC.

As to this clonotype: This may arise from a read error, as a much more abundant clone is one base away. This chain joins TRBV20-1 and TRBJ2-7, with D possibly being TRBD1 (5 bases). The CDR3 loop spans 13 amino acids. CDR1 is DFQATT, CDR2 SNEGSKA, per germline (reference sequence). The V gene lost 6 bases and the J gene lost 2 bases, with 14 bases spanning the gap. CDR3 DNA sequence: TGCAGTGCCAGACAGCAGAGCCCCTACGAGCAGTACTTC. This encodes CSARQQSPYEQYF.

The sample holds many counts of this clonotype. The DNA of the CDR3 is TGTGCCAGCAGTTCCCTGGGACCTCTAGATACGCAGTATTTT. Protein product: CASSSLGPLDTQYF. This sequence joins TRBV6-5 and TRBJ2-3; either TRBD1 or TRBD2 may supply D (5 bases each). Germline assignment: CDR1 MNHEY and CDR2 SVGAGI. V lost 4 bases to trimming and J lost 5 bases, with 13 bases between them. The CDR3 contains 14 residues.

This chain joins TRBV28 and TRBJ2-5, with 9 nucleotides matching TRBD2. V lost 6 bases and J lost 5; bases outside the gene matches: 13. Germline CDR1 reads MDHEN; CDR2 reads SYDVKM. The CDR3 length is 16 residues. The chain's CDR3 is CASRLGAGTSTETQYF. CDR3 coding DNA: TGTGCCAGCAGGTTAGGCGCCGGGACTAGCACGGAGACCCAGTACTTC.